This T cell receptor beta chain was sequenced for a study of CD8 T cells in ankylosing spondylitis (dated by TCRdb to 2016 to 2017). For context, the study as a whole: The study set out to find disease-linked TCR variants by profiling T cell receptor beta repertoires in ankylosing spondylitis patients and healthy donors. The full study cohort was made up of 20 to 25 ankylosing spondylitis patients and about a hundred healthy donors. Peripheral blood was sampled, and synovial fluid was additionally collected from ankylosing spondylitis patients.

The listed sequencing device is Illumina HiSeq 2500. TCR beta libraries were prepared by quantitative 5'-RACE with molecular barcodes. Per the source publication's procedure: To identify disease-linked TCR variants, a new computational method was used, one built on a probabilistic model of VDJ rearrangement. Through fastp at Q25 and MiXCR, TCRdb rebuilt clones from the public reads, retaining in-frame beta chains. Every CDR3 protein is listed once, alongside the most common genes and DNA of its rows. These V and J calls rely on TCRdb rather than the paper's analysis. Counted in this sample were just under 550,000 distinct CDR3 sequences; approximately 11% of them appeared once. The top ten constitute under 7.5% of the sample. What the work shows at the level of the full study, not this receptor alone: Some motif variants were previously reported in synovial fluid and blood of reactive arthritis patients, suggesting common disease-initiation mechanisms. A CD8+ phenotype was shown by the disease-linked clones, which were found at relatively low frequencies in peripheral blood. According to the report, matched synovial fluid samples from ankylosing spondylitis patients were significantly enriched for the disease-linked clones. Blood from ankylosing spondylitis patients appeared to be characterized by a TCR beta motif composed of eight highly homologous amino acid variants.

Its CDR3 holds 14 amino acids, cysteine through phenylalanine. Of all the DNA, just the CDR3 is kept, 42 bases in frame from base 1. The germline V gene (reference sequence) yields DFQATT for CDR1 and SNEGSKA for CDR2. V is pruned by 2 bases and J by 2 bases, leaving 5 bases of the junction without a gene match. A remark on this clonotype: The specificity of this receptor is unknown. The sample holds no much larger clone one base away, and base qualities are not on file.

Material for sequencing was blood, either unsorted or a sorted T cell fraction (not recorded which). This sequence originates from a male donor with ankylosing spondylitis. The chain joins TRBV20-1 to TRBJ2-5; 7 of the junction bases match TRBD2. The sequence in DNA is TGCAGTGCTAGAAGATCTAGCGGACAAGAGACCCAGTACTTC. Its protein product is CSARRSSGQETQYF.